This T cell receptor beta chain was identified in a study of control samples from healthy donors and cancer patients. Clones were read by immunoSEQ multiplex PCR, and TCRdb kept only the in-frame ones, dropping some. There are 100,000 to 150,000 clones in the sample; 75% to 95% occur only once, and roughly 2.5% lies in the top ten. This CDR3 comprises 13 residues. The V end lost 7 bases, the J end lost 5 bases, and 11 bases lay between the germline ends. Germline CDR1 is MDHEN and CDR2 is SYDVKM. The J gene is TRBJ1-4, the V gene TRBV28; D may be TRBD1 (6 bases). Sample: blood. This receptor was obtained from a man aged 18-30 years in good health. CDR3 DNA: TGTGCCAGCATCACTGGACAGAATGAAAAACTGTTTTTT. Amino acids: CASITGQNEKLFF.